This TCR beta chain derives from a study of blood T cells in healthy people across ages. The use of a sample-barcoded 5' primer and a J-beta primer mix characterized a second PCR of about 7 to 12 cycles. TCRdb itself ran the 5' RACE reads through MiXCR, one entry per CDR3 protein. The sample holds about 830,000 distinct CDR3 sequences, roughly 60% seen once. With V trimmed by 2 bases and J by 1 base, 4 bases remained unmatched. Germline loops: CDR1 MNHEY, CDR2 SVGEGT. This CDR3 comprises 16 residues. This clonotype was recorded once. This clonotype originated in a man aged 25-45 years in good health. The chain uses TRBV6-2 or TRBV6-3 and TRBJ2-1, with TRBD2 matching 8 bases. The sample was blood. The CDR3 region is CASSYEPGGSYNEQFF. The CDR3 region has the DNA TGTGCCAGCAGTTACGAGCCGGGGGGGTCCTACAATGAGCAGTTCTTC.